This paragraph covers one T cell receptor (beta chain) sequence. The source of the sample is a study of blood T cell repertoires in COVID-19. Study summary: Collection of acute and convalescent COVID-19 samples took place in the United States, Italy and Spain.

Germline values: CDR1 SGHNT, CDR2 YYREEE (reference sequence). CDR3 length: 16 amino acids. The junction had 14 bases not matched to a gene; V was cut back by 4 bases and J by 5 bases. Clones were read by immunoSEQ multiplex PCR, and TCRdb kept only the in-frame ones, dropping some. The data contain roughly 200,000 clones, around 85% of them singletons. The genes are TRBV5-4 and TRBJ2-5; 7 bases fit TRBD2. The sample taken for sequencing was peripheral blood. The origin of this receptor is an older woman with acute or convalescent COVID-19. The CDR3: CASSGGGVLRLETQYF. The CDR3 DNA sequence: TGTGCCAGCAGCGGTGGGGGGGTCCTCCGTCTGGAGACCCAGTACTTC.